The clone carrying this T cell receptor beta chain was observed a few times. Antigen specificity is unknown. Germline V lookup: CDR1 LNHDA, CDR2 SQIVND (reference sequence). The CDR3 consists of 14 residues. J was trimmed by 7 bases and V by 5 bases; bases with no gene match: 5. The data stem from a study of cytomegalovirus exposure and HLA in healthy donors. Study-wide results and limits: In a later analysis, V- and J-gene trimming of beta chains associated with a DCLRE1C missense variant, replicated independently. Presence/absence analyses treated sequencing depth as roughly uniform across donors.

PCR employed 60 Vbeta and 13 Jbeta primers. Measured with immunoSEQ multiplex PCR; TCRdb has only the in-frame clones, and not every one. The sample carries about 160,000 clones, roughly 80% recorded once. Nominally healthy donors provided the samples, though records likely missed some immune exposures. The chain is built from TRBV19 and TRBJ1-6, with TRBD1 matching 7 bases. The sequence came from a woman aged 25 to 39 in good health and CMV-seropositive. Input material: PBMCs. CDR3 sequence reads: CASSGTAYNSPLHF. CDR3 sequence (DNA): TGTGCCAGTAGTGGGACAGCTTACAATTCACCCCTCCACTTT. The whole variable domain, remainder taken from reference TRBV19 and TRBJ1-6, is DGGITQSPKYLFRKEGQNVTLSCEQNLNHDAMYWYRQDPGQGLRLIYYSQIVNDFQKGDIAEGYSVSREKKESFPLTVTSAQKNPTAFYLCASSGTAYNSPLHFGNGTRLTVT.